This is a list of T cell receptor beta chains from one sample in a study of T-cell memory formation after mild COVID-19. TCRdb reprocessed the 5' RACE reads via MiXCR and lists one record per CDR3 protein. The data show more than 250,000 distinct CDR3 sequences, under 20% seen once. Sequencing was done on a sample of PBMCs or a T cell subset sorted from them (not recorded which). The receptors come from a man younger than 30 who had mild COVID-19 (a few samples of this study predate the infection). Cell type and time point are not known. CDR3s leave out the opening cysteine and the closing phenylalanine or tryptophan. The order of the fields is clone size, V gene, CDR3 length, CDR3 protein. Clone size is stated in some rows and not others, as once, few, many or a class when expanded.

. TRBV6-2/TRBV6-3 12 ASRPQGSGNTIY
few TRBV29-1 13 SVIGTSGGYNEQF
. TRBV4-1 11 ASSQDLGDEQY
. TRBV5-1 12 ASSLAPVNYEQY
. TRBV12-3/TRBV12-4 14 ASSFRLAGGPGTQY
few TRBV29-1 11 SVVPGGDWEQY
. TRBV7-2 13 ASSGLGVSGNTIY
. TRBV4-3 15 ASSQPKGGESTGELF
. TRBV7-2 13 ASSLRAGERGELF
few TRBV29-1 13 SSLDGLSGANVLT
few TRBV12-3/TRBV12-4 12 ASSPPVKADTQY
few TRBV20-1 11 RGEQGASYGYT
few TRBV7-8 14 ASSLYRWGEADEQF
few TRBV25-1 12 ASSPGQHNEKLF
few TRBV6-5 13 ASSYAGQGTDTQY
. TRBV7-9 9 ASSLQGTQY
few TRBV20-1 13 SASQTSGDQETQY
. TRBV12-3/TRBV12-4 12 ASSFPGGNQPQH
. TRBV7-6 12 ASSSNRGNDGYT
. TRBV20-1 13 SARDRSGGTDTQY
. TRBV27 14 ASSPEVERQNTEAF
once TRBV4-1 12 ASSQRQGNSPLH
few TRBV20-1 12 SASLATNTGELF
. TRBV12-3/TRBV12-4 11 ASSLARATGQF
. TRBV18 13 ASSPASGGQDTQY
. TRBV5-1 13 ASSLAGGVSNGYT
. TRBV10-3 14 AISTGQSPSASPLH
. TRBV12-3/TRBV12-4 12 ASTRSGYTGELF
few TRBV24-1 12 ATSDPDRAVEQY
. TRBV25-1 13 ASGPGGSRNTEAF
. TRBV5-1 13 ASSLEGNTYYGYT
. TRBV12-3/TRBV12-4 14 ASSLTSGRNTGELF
few TRBV7-8 14 ASSYRLGDPNEKLF
few TRBV7-2 14 ASSLSPGQGPQGYT
. TRBV6-5 15 ASSYIGLAGGGDTQY
. TRBV28 13 ASLPSGEPYTEAF
few TRBV7-8 14 ASSHGNSGAQETQY
. TRBV7-2 13 ASSTRGLAESPLH
. TRBV6-2/TRBV6-3 14 ASSPTPGGNTGELF
few TRBV9 12 ASSVGQSGSPLH
few TRBV4-2 16 ASSQYTSMGRGGQPQH
few TRBV20-1 13 SARGRDSFLGELF
few TRBV7-2 13 ASSSPRQGFSPLH
few TRBV7-3 14 ASSLSGTVNTGELF
. TRBV11-2 12 ASTNNLAKNIQY
. TRBV19 13 ASRSRQGLNQPQH
few TRBV4-3 15 ASSQEERTGGLTEAF
few TRBV7-2 15 ASRMEGPGKGNTEAF
. TRBV18 12 ASSGQVGDTEAF
. TRBV5-1 13 ASSQPPTGAYGYT
few TRBV20-1 11 SAGLLANEKLF
. TRBV9 14 ASSEWWAPNTGELF
. TRBV3-1 10 ASSHEDGEAF
many TRBV12-3/TRBV12-4 12 ASRQDRYQETQY
. TRBV6-1 14 ASSERLPGGTDTQY
few TRBV7-9 13 ASTTTETNTGELF
. TRBV12-3/TRBV12-4 10 ASSLTGDEQY
. TRBV15 10 ATSDGVYGYT
few TRBV7-2 17 ASSFAWLSSGPSTDTQY
few TRBV7-2 12 AGARGGQNTEAF